The present TCR beta chain was sequenced within a study of shared clonotypes between healthy human individuals. Study-level findings and limits: Measured sharing among donors was expected to vary with sequencing depth.

Assay: immunoSEQ multiplex PCR; the TCRdb copy retains only in-frame clones and omits some. In the table there are about 460,000 clones, around 77% of which are singletons. Trimming removed 7 bases from V and 5 bases from J, with 23 bases in between. From germline, CDR1 is MDHEN and CDR2 SYDVKM. This CDR3 is built from 16 residues. The healthy adult donors were HIV-negative and reported no recent acute infections or vaccinations. The study used approximately 90 million PBMCs per unsorted sample for genomic DNA. Note on this clone: Its target is not known.

The sequenced material came from PBMCs. This sequence joins TRBV28 and TRBJ1-2; TRBD1 is a possible D gene (5 bases). The sequence was obtained from a woman aged 40 to 50 in good health. Some clones in this sample may be carry-over from other donors' samples. CDR3 loop: CASNPLGQEVGYGYTF. The CDR3 DNA reads as TGTGCCAGCAACCCGCTGGGGCAGGAGGTCGGGTATGGCTACACCTTC.